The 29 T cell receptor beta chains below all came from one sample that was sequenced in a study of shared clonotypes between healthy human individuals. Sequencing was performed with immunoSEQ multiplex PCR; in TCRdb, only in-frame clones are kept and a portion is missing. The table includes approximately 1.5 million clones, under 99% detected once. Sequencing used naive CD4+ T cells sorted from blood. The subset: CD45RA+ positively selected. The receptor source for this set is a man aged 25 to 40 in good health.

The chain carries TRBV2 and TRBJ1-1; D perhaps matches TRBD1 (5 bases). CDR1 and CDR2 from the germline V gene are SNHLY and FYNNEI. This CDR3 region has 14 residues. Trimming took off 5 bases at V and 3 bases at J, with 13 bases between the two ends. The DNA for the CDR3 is TGTGCCAGCAGTCCTTTCCAGGGCTACACTGAAGCTTTCTTT. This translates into CASSPFQGYTEAFF.

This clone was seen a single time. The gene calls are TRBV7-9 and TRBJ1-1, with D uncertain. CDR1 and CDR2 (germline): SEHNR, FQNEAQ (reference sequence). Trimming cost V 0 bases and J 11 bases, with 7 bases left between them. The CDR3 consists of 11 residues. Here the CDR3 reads CASSLAGRAFF. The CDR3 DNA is TGTGCCAGCAGCTTAGCAGGGCGCGCTTTCTTT. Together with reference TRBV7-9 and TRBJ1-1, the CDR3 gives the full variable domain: DTGVSQNPRHKITKRGQNVTFRCDPISEHNRLYWYRQTLGQGPEFLTYFQNEAQLEKSRLLSDRFSAERPKGSFSTLEIQRTEQGDSAMYLCASSLAGRAFFGQGTRLTVV.

In DNA form, the CDR3 reads TGTGCCAGCAGTGCTAGCGGGAGTCCTACCTACGAGCAGTACTTC. Its protein product is CASSASGSPTYEQYF. The chain is built from TRBV28 and TRBJ2-7, with 10 bases aligning to TRBD2. V shed 5 bases, J shed 2 bases, and the junction held 6 bases outside the gene matches. The CDR3 has 15 amino acids. The germline gives CDR1 MDHEN, CDR2 SYDVKM.

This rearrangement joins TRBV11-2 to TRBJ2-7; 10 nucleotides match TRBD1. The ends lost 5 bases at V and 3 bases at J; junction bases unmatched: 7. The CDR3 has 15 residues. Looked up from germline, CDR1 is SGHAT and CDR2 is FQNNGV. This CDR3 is CASSLRWDRGYEQYF. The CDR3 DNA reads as TGTGCCAGCAGCCTAAGATGGGACAGGGGCTACGAGCAGTACTTC.

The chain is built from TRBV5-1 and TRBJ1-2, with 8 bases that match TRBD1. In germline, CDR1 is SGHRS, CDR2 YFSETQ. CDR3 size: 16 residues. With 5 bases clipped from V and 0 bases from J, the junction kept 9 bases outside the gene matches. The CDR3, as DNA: TGCGCCAGCAGTACGCTGGGGACAGGCGCTAACTATGGCTACACCTTC. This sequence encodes CASSTLGTGANYGYTF.

The CDR3 sequence is CASSLESGMGQPQHF. The CDR3 DNA sequence: TGTGCCAGCAGTTTAGAGTCAGGGATGGGTCAGCCCCAGCATTTT. The chain is built from TRBV28 and TRBJ1-5, with D maybe TRBD1 (5 bases). The CDR3 covers 15 residues. The V and J ends lost 2 bases and 6 bases respectively, with 14 bases between them. Germline V CDR1 and CDR2: MDHEN, SYDVKM.

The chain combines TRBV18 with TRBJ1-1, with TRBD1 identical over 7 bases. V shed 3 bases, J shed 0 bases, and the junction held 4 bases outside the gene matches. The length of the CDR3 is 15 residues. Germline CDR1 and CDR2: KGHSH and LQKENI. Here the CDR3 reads CASSPGQQLNTEAFF. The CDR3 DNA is TGTGCCAGCTCACCGGGACAGCAACTGAACACTGAAGCTTTCTTT.

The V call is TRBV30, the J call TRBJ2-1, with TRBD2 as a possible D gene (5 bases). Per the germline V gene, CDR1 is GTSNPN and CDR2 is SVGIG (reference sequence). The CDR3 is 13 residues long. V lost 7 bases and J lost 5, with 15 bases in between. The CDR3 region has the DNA TGTGCCTCCACACTAGTGAATCACAATGAGCAGTTCTTC. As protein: CASTLVNHNEQFF.

The CDR3 DNA sequence: TGTGCCACCAGCCCGGGACAGGGAGAAATGTACTTC. Translating it yields CATSPGQGEMYF. The gene calls are TRBV15 and TRBJ2-7; 9 nucleotides match TRBD1. The CDR3 totals 12 residues. With V trimmed by 5 bases and J by 12 bases, 8 bases remained unmatched. Germline V gene sequence: CDR1 LNHNV, CDR2 YYDKDF (reference sequence).

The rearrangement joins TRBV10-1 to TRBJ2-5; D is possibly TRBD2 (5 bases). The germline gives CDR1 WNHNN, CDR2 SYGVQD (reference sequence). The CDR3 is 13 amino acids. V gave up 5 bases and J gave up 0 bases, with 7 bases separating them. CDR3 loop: CASSRGYQETQYF. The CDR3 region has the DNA TGCGCCAGCAGTCGGGGATACCAAGAGACCCAGTACTTC.

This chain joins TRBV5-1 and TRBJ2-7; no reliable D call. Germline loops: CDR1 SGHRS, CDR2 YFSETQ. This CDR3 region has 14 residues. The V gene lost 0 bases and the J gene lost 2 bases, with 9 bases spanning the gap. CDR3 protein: CASSLGKRTYEQYF. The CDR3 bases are TGCGCCAGCAGCTTGGGAAAAAGAACCTACGAGCAGTACTTC.

The CDR3 DNA reads as TGTGCCAGTAGTTTACAGGGTTGGCTCCAGATGAACACTGAAGCTTTCTTT. This translates into CASSLQGWLQMNTEAFF. This chain links TRBV19 with TRBJ1-1; a weak D match, TRBD1 (6 bases). The CDR3 totals 17 residues. V was shortened by 5 bases and J by 0 bases, with 19 bases between the two germline ends. Germline V gives CDR1 LNHDA, CDR2 SQIVND (reference sequence).

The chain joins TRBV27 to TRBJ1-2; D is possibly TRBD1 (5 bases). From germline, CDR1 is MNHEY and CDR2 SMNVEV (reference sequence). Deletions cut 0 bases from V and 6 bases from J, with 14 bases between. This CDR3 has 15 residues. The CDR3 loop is CASSLSLQGGHGYTF. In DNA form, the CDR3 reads TGTGCCAGCAGTTTATCTCTCCAGGGAGGCCATGGCTACACCTTC.

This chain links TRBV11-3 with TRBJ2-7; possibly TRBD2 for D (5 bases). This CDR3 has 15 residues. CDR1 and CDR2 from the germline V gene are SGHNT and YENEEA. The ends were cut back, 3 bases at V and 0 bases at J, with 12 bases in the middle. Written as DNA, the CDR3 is TGTGCCAGCAGCTTGAGGCAGGAGGACTCCTACGAGCAGTACTTC. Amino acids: CASSLRQEDSYEQYF.

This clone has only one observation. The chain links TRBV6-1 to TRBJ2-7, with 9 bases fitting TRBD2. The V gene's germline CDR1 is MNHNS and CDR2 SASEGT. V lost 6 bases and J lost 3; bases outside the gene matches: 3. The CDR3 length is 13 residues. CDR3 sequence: CASRIAGDYEQYF. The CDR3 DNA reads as TGTGCCAGCAGGATAGCGGGAGACTACGAGCAGTACTTC.

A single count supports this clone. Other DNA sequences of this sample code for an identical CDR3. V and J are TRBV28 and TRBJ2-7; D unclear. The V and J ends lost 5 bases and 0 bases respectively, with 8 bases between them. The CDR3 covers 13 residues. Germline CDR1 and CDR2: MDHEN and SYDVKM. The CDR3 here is CASSNSNSYEQYF. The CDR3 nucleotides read TGTGCCAGCAGTAACTCAAACTCCTACGAGCAGTACTTC.

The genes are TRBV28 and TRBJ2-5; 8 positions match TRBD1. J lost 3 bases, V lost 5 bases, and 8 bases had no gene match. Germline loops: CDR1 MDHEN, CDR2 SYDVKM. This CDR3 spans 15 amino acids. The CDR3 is CASSLGRGQKETQYF. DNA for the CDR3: TGTGCCAGCAGTCTCGGCAGGGGGCAGAAAGAGACCCAGTACTTC. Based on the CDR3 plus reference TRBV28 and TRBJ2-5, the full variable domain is DVKVTQSSRYLVKRTGEKVFLECVQDMDHENMFWYRQDPGLGLRLIYFSYDVKMKEKGDIPEGYSVSREKKERFSLILESASTNQTSMYLCASSLGRGQKETQYFGPGTRLLVL.

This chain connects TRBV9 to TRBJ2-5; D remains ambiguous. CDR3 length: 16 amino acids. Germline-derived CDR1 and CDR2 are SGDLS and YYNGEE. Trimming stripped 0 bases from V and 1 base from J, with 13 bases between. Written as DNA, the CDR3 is TGTGCCAGCAGCGTAGCTACGATGGCCGGCCAAGAGACCCAGTACTTC. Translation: CASSVATMAGQETQYF.

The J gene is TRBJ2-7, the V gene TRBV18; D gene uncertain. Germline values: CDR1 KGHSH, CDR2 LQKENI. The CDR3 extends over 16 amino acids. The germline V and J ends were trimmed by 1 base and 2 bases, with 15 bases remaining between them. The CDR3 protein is CASSPRSQAVTYEQYF. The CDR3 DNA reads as TGTGCCAGCTCACCACGTTCCCAGGCCGTAACCTACGAGCAGTACTTC.

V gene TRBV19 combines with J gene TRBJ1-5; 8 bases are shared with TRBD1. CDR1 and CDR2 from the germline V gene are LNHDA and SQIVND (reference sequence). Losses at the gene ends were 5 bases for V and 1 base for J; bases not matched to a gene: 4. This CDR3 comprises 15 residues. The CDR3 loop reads CASSPRGLSNQPQHF. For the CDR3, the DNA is TGTGCCAGTAGTCCCAGGGGGCTAAGCAATCAGCCCCAGCATTTT.

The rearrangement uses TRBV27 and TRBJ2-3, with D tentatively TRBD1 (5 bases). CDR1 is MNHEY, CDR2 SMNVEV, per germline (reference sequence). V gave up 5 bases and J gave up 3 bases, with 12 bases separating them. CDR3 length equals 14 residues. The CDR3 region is CASSPLPGTDTQYF. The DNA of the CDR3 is TGTGCCAGCAGTCCTTTGCCAGGGACAGATACGCAGTATTTT.

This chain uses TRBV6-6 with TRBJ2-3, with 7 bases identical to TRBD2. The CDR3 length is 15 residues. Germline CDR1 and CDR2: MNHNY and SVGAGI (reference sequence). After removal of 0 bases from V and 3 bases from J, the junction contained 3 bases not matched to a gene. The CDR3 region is CASSYSEAGTDTQYF. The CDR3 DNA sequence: TGTGCCAGCAGTTACTCGGAAGCGGGAACAGATACGCAGTATTTT.

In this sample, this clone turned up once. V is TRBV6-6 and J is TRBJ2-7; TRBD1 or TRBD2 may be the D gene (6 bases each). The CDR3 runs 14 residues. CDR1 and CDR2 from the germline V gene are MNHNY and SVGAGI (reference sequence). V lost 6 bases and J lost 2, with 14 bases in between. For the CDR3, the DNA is TGTGCCAGCAGGGGGGGCGGGGTCCCCTACGAGCAGTACTTC. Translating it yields CASRGGGVPYEQYF.

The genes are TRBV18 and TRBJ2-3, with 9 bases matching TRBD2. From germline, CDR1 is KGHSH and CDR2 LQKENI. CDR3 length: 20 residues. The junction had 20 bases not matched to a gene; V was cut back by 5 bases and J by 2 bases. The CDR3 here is CASSSDLETLAGGITDTQYF. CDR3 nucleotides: TGTGCCAGCTCATCGGACCTAGAAACTTTGGCGGGAGGGATCACAGATACGCAGTATTTT.

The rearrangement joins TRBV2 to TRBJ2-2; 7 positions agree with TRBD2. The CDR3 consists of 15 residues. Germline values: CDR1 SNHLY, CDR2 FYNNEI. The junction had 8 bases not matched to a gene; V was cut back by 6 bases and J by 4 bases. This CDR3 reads CASRKTSVATGELFF. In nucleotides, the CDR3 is TGTGCCAGCAGGAAAACTAGCGTAGCCACCGGGGAGCTGTTTTTT.

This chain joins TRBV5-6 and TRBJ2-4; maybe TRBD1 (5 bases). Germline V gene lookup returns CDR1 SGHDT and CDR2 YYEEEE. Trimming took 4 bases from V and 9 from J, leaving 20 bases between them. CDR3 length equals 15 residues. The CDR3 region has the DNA TGTGCCAGCAGCCTGACTTGGTTAGGGGAAGTCATTCAGTACTTC. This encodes CASSLTWLGEVIQYF.

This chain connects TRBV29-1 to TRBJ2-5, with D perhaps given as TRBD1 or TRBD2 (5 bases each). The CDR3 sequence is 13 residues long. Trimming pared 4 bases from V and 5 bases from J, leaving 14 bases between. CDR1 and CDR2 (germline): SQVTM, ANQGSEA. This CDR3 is CSVAWGTGETQYF. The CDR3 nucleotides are TGCAGCGTTGCGTGGGGGACGGGGGAGACCCAGTACTTC. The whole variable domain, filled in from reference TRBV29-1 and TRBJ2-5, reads SAVISQKPSRDICQRGTSLTIQCQVDSQVTMMFWYRQQPGQSLTLIATANQGSEATYESGFVIDKFPISRPNLTFSTLTVSNMSPEDSSIYLCSVAWGTGETQYFGPGTRLLVL.

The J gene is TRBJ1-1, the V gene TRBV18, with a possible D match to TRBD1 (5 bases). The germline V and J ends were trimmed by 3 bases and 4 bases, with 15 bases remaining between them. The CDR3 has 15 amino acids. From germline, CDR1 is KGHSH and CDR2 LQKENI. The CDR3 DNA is TGTGCCAGCTCACCTATGGGGGGGGGTCCCACTGAAGCTTTCTTT. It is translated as CASSPMGGGPTEAFF.

CDR3 region: CASSQRTGNTEAFF. The CDR3 bases are TGTGCCAGCAGCCAACGTACAGGGAACACTGAAGCTTTCTTT. The V call is TRBV14, the J call TRBJ1-1, with a tentative D call TRBD1 (5 bases). CDR1 is SGHDN and CDR2 is FVKESK in the germline V gene. Trimming removed 2 bases from V and 1 base from J, with 8 bases in between. CDR3 size: 14 residues.